Given below is one TCR beta chain in context. This CDR3 contains 13 residues. Germline V gene data show CDR1 as SNHLY and CDR2 as FYNNEI. V gave up 5 bases and J gave up 5 bases; unmatched junction bases: 5. In the original analysis: Reference gene primer amplification yielded estimated nucleated cell counts. This table comes from immunoSEQ multiplex PCR, and its TCRdb copy is limited to in-frame clones, with some not included. Clone size and the V and J calls come from that table; the DNA yielded D and trimming. This sample carries a few hundred thousand clones, around 82% of them seen once, and the ten largest clones take around 7.4%. The study recruited people aged roughly 18 to 95 years across roughly 25 US areas. Cohort assignment relied on participant-reported clinical history. These data are taken from a study of blood T cell repertoires in COVID-19.

V is TRBV2 and J is TRBJ1-2; 7 bases fit TRBD1. The sequencing input was PBMCs or T cells enriched from blood (not recorded which). The TCR originated in a woman aged 40 to 50 with acute COVID-19. CDR3 sequence (DNA): TGTGCCAGCAGTCCAGACAGGGAGTATGGCTACACCTTC. Residues: CASSPDREYGYTF.